Shown below are 12 T cell receptor beta chains from a single sample sequenced in a study of cytomegalovirus exposure and HLA in healthy donors. Researchers ran the PCR with 60 Vbeta and 13 Jbeta primers. Profiling relied on immunoSEQ multiplex PCR, and the TCRdb table lists in-frame clones only, not all of them. The sample includes roughly 130,000 clones, around 67% of them seen just once. The material sequenced was PBMCs. All receptors come from a man aged 18 to 30 in good health and CMV-seropositive.

The rearrangement uses TRBV5-4 and TRBJ2-5; 10 nucleotides match TRBD1. This CDR3 is 15 amino acids long. CDR1 and CDR2 (germline): SGHNT, YYREEE (reference sequence). With 1 base clipped from V and 4 bases from J, the junction kept 4 bases outside the gene matches. CDR3 in amino acids: CASSLRDRGLETQYF. DNA of the CDR3: TGTGCCAGCAGCTTGAGGGACAGGGGATTAGAGACCCAGTACTTC.

The chain has TRBV7-9 and TRBJ1-3; maybe TRBD1 (5 bases). V was pared by 2 bases and J by 1 base, with 9 bases between. The germline CDR1 and CDR2 sequences are SEHNR and FQNEAQ (reference sequence). The CDR3 contains 15 residues. The CDR3 DNA follows: TGTGCCAGCAGCTTATGGGGGGAATCTGGAAACACCATATATTTT. This translates into CASSLWGESGNTIYF. The full variable domain, rest sourced from reference TRBV7-9 and TRBJ1-3, is DTGVSQNPRHKITKRGQNVTFRCDPISEHNRLYWYRQTLGQGPEFLTYFQNEAQLEKSRLLSDRFSAERPKGSFSTLEIQRTEQGDSAMYLCASSLWGESGNTIYFGEGSWLTVV.

This clone appeared a single time. CDR3 bases: TGTGCCAGCAGTTTATGGGACAGATTACCTTACGAGCAGTACTTC. Translation gives CASSLWDRLPYEQYF. The J gene is TRBJ2-7, the V gene TRBV27; 7 bases are a match to TRBD1. The germline V gene has CDR1 MNHEY and CDR2 SMNVEV (reference sequence). J was trimmed by 4 bases and V by 1 base; bases with no gene match: 7. This CDR3 region has 15 residues.

J is TRBJ2-3 and V is TRBV5-1, with D unresolved. Germline CDR1 reads SGHRS; CDR2 reads YFSETQ. V was clipped by 3 bases and J by 5 bases, with 10 bases between them. The CDR3 spans 13 residues. The CDR3 loop is CASSSILEDTQYF. The CDR3 DNA sequence: TGCGCCAGCAGCTCCATTCTAGAAGATACGCAGTATTTT.

This clone was recorded once. The chain is built from TRBV4-3 and TRBJ2-7; TRBD1 might be the D (5 bases). The V end lost 0 bases, the J end lost 9 bases, and 15 bases lay between the germline ends. The CDR3 sequence is 14 residues long. Germline CDR1 is LGHNA and CDR2 is YSLEER. This CDR3 is CASSQELQLDRQYF. As DNA, the CDR3 is TGCGCCAGCAGCCAAGAATTGCAGCTTGACAGGCAGTACTTC.

This clone was picked up one time. The chain has TRBV4-1 and TRBJ1-6, with 11 bases matching TRBD1. V was pared by 3 bases and J by 9 bases, with 7 bases of the junction left unmatched. CDR1 is MGHRA, CDR2 YSYEKL, per germline. The CDR3 covers 16 residues. The CDR3 here is CASSHPGQGVGSPLHF. The CDR3 coding sequence is TGCGCCAGCAGCCACCCGGGACAGGGGGTGGGTTCACCCCTCCACTTT.

Of note for this clone: Since no conserved phenylalanine or tryptophan closes the CDR3, a read error is the likely cause. The chain links TRBV4-2 to TRBJ1-2; 7 nucleotides line up with TRBD1. The ends lost 3 bases at V and 5 bases at J; junction bases unmatched: 9. The CDR3 runs to 15 residues. Germline V CDR1 and CDR2: LGHNA, YNFKEQ. CDR3 DNA: TGTGCCAGCAGCCAGACAATGACAGGGTGGTATGGCTACACCGTC. Translation: CASSQTMTGWYGYTV.

The sample holds one count of this clone. The chain carries TRBV6-5 and TRBJ2-5, with TRBD2 matching 12 bases. The DNA matches TRBJ2-7 better at its end, which makes the J call doubtful. Germline CDR1 MNHEY, CDR2 SVGAGI. This CDR3 is 14 amino acids long. The CDR3 coding sequence is TGTGCCAGCAGCCGGACTAGCGGGACCTACGAGCAGTACTTC. Residues: CASSRTSGTYEQYF.

This sequence joins TRBV5-4 and TRBJ2-1; TRBD2 aligns across 8 bases. The germline V gene has CDR1 SGHNT and CDR2 YYREEE (reference sequence). The trim removed 2 bases at V and 6 bases at J, leaving 4 bases unmatched. The CDR3 totals 14 residues. The CDR3 bases are TGTGCCAGCAGCTTCCCGGGGGGGATCAATGAGCAGTTCTTC. Translation: CASSFPGGINEQFF.

V is TRBV6-5 and J is TRBJ2-4; 12 nucleotides line up with TRBD2. This CDR3 is 14 amino acids long. The germline gives CDR1 MNHEY, CDR2 SVGAGI. V was pared by 7 bases and J by 5 bases, with 3 bases of the junction left unmatched. The CDR3, as DNA: TGTGCCAGCAAATCTAGCGGGGGGGAAAACATTCAGTACTTC. Its protein product is CASKSSGGENIQYF.

V usage is TRBV12-5 and J usage is TRBJ1-3; 7 bases match TRBD1. V gave up 5 bases and J gave up 0 bases; unmatched junction bases: 4. The CDR3 loop spans 15 amino acids. Germline V CDR1 and CDR2: LGHNT, FRNRAP. The CDR3 nucleotides are TGTGCTAGTGGTCCCGGGACAGACTCTGGAAACACCATATATTTT. Translation: CASGPGTDSGNTIYF. Combining the CDR3 with reference TRBV12-5 and TRBJ1-3 gives the whole variable domain DARVTQTPRHKVTEMGQEVTMRCQPILGHNTVFWYRQTMMQGLELLAYFRNRAPLDDSGMPKDRFSAEMPDATLATLKIQPSEPRDSAVYFCASGPGTDSGNTIYFGEGSWLTVV.

V is TRBV6-5 and J is TRBJ1-2; maybe TRBD1 (5 bases). The CDR3 consists of 15 residues. V was pared by 0 bases and J by 2 bases, with 10 bases between. Germline lookup yields CDR1 MNHEY and CDR2 SVGAGI. The CDR3 sequence: CASSYSAGDNYGYTF. As DNA, the CDR3 is TGTGCCAGCAGTTACTCGGCGGGGGACAACTATGGCTACACCTTC.